The entry that follows covers one T cell receptor (beta chain) sequence. No antigen is known for it. These data come from a study of cytomegalovirus exposure and HLA in healthy donors. On the study more broadly: From donors who were HLA-typed, an early data release held around 80 million unique TCRs.

The PCR made use of 60 Vbeta and 13 Jbeta primers. Profiling relied on immunoSEQ multiplex PCR, and the TCRdb table lists in-frame clones only, not all of them. The sample lists about 150,000 clones; 63% were seen once. Germline V gene data show CDR1 as MGHRA and CDR2 as YSYEKL. This CDR3 region has 14 residues. V was pared by 1 base and J by 4 bases, with 10 bases between. Findings of the study overall: Reported results showed that the classifier diagnosed cytomegalovirus status with high specificity and sensitivity.

The gene calls are TRBV4-1 and TRBJ1-2; D call uncertain. The TCR originated in an older woman in good health and CMV-seropositive. Sequenced: PBMCs. The CDR3 DNA reads TGCGCCAGCAGCCAAGTTGGTCAGTTCTATGGCTACACCTTC. It yields the protein CASSQVGQFYGYTF.